One sample yielded the 22 T cell receptor beta chains listed below, sequenced in a study of monozygotic twins with inflammatory bowel disease. Using the 5' RACE reads, TCRdb records one entry per CDR3 protein without DNA. This sample lists over 150,000 distinct CDR3 sequences; its ten largest clones have roughly 2.6%. Source material: blood. These receptors all come from a human donor with ulcerative colitis or Crohn's disease, or a healthy co-twin of an affected twin (not recorded which).

The rearrangement joins TRBV7-2 to TRBJ2-5; the TRBD2 assignment by TCRdb is unverifiable without DNA. Germline V gives CDR1 SGHTA, CDR2 FQGNSA. CDR3 length: 17 residues. CDR3 residues: CASSLGPLAGGQETQYF.

The chain joins TRBV27 to TRBJ2-7. Germline lookup yields CDR1 MNHEY and CDR2 SMNVEV (reference sequence). The CDR3 is 16 amino acids. CDR3 region: CASSFDLRRSSYEQYF.

CDR3 amino acids: CASSPWRGSGTETQYF. This chain links TRBV7-2 with TRBJ2-5; TCRdb designates TRBD2, a call that cannot be tested without DNA. The germline gives CDR1 SGHTA, CDR2 FQGNSA. There are 16 residues in the CDR3.

The chain has TRBV4-2 and TRBJ2-7. The CDR3 covers 14 residues. The germline V gene encodes CDR1 LGHNA and CDR2 YNFKEQ. This CDR3 reads CASSQARTTYEQYF.

The J gene is TRBJ2-5, the V gene TRBV7-2. Looked up from germline, CDR1 is SGHTA and CDR2 is FQGNSA. The CDR3 is made up of 15 amino acids. This CDR3 is CASSLGSSLQETQYF.

The genes are TRBV10-3 and TRBJ2-7; absent DNA, TCRdb's TRBD1 call cannot be checked. This CDR3 comprises 19 residues. Germline V gene data show CDR1 as ENHRY and CDR2 as SYGVKD. CDR3 region: CAISDPFRQGDLKVYEQYF.

This chain uses TRBV7-9 with TRBJ2-5; with no DNA, the TCRdb D assignment of TRBD1 cannot be verified. CDR3 length: 12 amino acids. CDR1 SEHNR and CDR2 FQNEAQ come from the germline V gene (reference sequence). The CDR3 loop reads CASSGRQETQYF.

The rearrangement uses TRBV7-2 and TRBJ1-6; TCRdb outputs TRBD1, but without DNA this stays unchecked. This CDR3 is built from 15 residues. CDR1 and CDR2 (germline): SGHTA, FQGNSA. The CDR3 loop is CASSFTGTGGSPLHF.

The chain uses TRBV15 and TRBJ1-4. This CDR3 contains 14 residues. Germline CDR1 LNHNV, CDR2 YYDKDF (reference sequence). Here the CDR3 reads CATSRDRANEKLFF.

The chain couples TRBV9 to TRBJ1-4; TCRdb selects TRBD1, and the lack of DNA leaves this call unchecked. The CDR3 sequence is 12 residues long. Germline V CDR1 and CDR2: SGDLS, YYNGEE. CDR3 sequence: CASSIGTGRLFF.

This chain connects TRBV4-1 to TRBJ2-3; the D call from TCRdb, TRBD2, cannot be confirmed without DNA. This CDR3 spans 16 amino acids. CDR1 and CDR2 (germline): MGHRA, YSYEKL. Here the CDR3 reads CASSQGVAGASDTQYF.

The J gene is TRBJ1-5, the V gene TRBV27. The CDR3 length is 12 residues. Germline V gene lookup returns CDR1 MNHEY and CDR2 SMNVEV (reference sequence). The chain's CDR3 is CASSFLGGSQHF.

This chain connects TRBV6-5 to TRBJ2-1; TCRdb names TRBD1, which stays unverified in the absence of DNA. CDR3 length: 16 residues. Germline V CDR1 and CDR2: MNHEY, SVGAGI. The CDR3 protein is CASSYTTSGAPNEQFF.

The chain carries TRBV28 and TRBJ1-4; checking the TCRdb D call of TRBD1 is not possible without DNA. CDR1 and CDR2 (germline): MDHEN, SYDVKM. The CDR3 length is 14 residues. CDR3 in amino acids: CASTLGVTNEKLFF.

The chain has TRBV20-1 and TRBJ2-3; the D call from TCRdb, TRBD2, cannot be confirmed without DNA. CDR1 is DFQATT and CDR2 is SNEGSKA in the germline V gene (reference sequence). This CDR3 has 15 amino acids. CDR3 amino acids: CSARDLALRTDTQYF.

V usage is TRBV5-1 and J usage is TRBJ2-7; absent DNA, TCRdb's TRBD1 call cannot be checked. Germline V lookup: CDR1 SGHRS, CDR2 YFSETQ. This CDR3 is 14 amino acids long. The CDR3 sequence is CASSLGGTGNEQYF. The variable domain in full, completed from reference TRBV5-1 and TRBJ2-7, reads KAGVTQTPRYLIKTRGQQVTLSCSPISGHRSVSWYQQTPGQGLQFLFEYFSETQRNKGNFPGRFSGRQFSNSRSEMNVSTLELGDSALYLCASSLGGTGNEQYFGPGTRLTVT.

The chain uses TRBV10-3 and TRBJ2-7; TCRdb calls TRBD1, which cannot be checked without DNA. In germline, CDR1 is ENHRY, CDR2 SYGVKD. The CDR3 loop spans 16 amino acids. The CDR3 loop is CAIAPEFGGYSYEQYF.

The genes are TRBV20-1 and TRBJ2-1. The CDR3 length is 13 residues. Per germline, CDR1 DFQATT and CDR2 SNEGSKA (reference sequence). CDR3 residues: CSAQGSSYNEQFF.

The gene calls are TRBV7-9 and TRBJ2-3; TCRdb's D call, TRBD2, is unchecked because there is no DNA. CDR3 size: 15 residues. Germline V gene lookup returns CDR1 SEHNR and CDR2 FQNEAQ (reference sequence). CDR3 in amino acids: CASSLATDPGGTQYF.

The rearrangement joins TRBV4-3 to TRBJ2-7. Germline V gene data show CDR1 as LGHNA and CDR2 as YSLEER. The CDR3 totals 13 residues. The CDR3 is CASSQDIWLEQYF.

This sequence joins TRBV3-1 and TRBJ1-1. The V gene's germline CDR1 is LGHDT and CDR2 YNNKEL (reference sequence). The CDR3 is 11 amino acids. The chain's CDR3 is CASRYRTEAFF.

This chain uses TRBV28 with TRBJ1-2. The CDR3 sequence is 12 residues long. Germline loops: CDR1 MDHEN, CDR2 SYDVKM. The CDR3 here is CASSLLNYGYTF.